The 27 T cell receptor beta chains listed next were all sequenced from one sample in a study of cytomegalovirus exposure and HLA in healthy donors. PCR used 60 Vbeta primers and 13 Jbeta primers. Data came from immunoSEQ multiplex PCR; TCRdb stores just in-frame clones and leaves some out. Found here are 150,000 to 200,000 clones, around 80% of them singletons; the top ten hold 2% to 2.5%. The source material was PBMCs. The source of these receptors is a man aged 40-50 years in good health and CMV-seronegative.

The gene calls are TRBV6-1 and TRBJ2-2; maybe TRBD1 (6 bases). Germline values: CDR1 MNHNS, CDR2 SASEGT. This CDR3 is 14 amino acids long. The V gene lost 7 bases and the J gene lost 4 bases, with 13 bases spanning the gap. CDR3 coding DNA: TGTGCCAGCAAGACAGGACGAGGCACCGGGGAGCTGTTTTTT. Protein: CASKTGRGTGELFF.

CDR3: CASSLRAGGYEQYF. The DNA of the CDR3 is TGTGCCAGCAGTCTGAGGGCGGGTGGCTACGAGCAGTACTTC. V usage is TRBV27 and J usage is TRBJ2-5, with D perhaps matching TRBD2 (5 bases). The J call may be in error: the DNA end matches TRBJ2-7 better. The CDR3 covers 14 residues. Germline values: CDR1 MNHEY, CDR2 SMNVEV (reference sequence).

The chain couples TRBV6-5 to TRBJ2-7; D is unresolved. Germline assignment: CDR1 MNHEY and CDR2 SVGAGI. Trimming shortened V by 2 bases and J by 3 bases, and 11 bases separated the two germline ends. This CDR3 is 14 amino acids long. The CDR3 region is CASSYNPQLYEQYF. The CDR3 DNA is TGTGCCAGCAGTTACAACCCACAGCTCTACGAGCAGTACTTC.

The gene calls are TRBV19 and TRBJ2-7, with D possibly being TRBD1 (8 bases). The CDR3 has 16 residues. Per the germline V gene, CDR1 is LNHDA and CDR2 is SQIVND (reference sequence). The ends were cut back, 3 bases at V and 0 bases at J, with 15 bases in the middle. This CDR3 is CASSIAGDRTSYEQYF. CDR3 sequence (DNA): TGTGCCAGTAGTATCGCGGGGGACAGGACCTCCTACGAGCAGTACTTC. The whole variable domain, filled in from reference TRBV19 and TRBJ2-7, reads DGGITQSPKYLFRKEGQNVTLSCEQNLNHDAMYWYRQDPGQGLRLIYYSQIVNDFQKGDIAEGYSVSREKKESFPLTVTSAQKNPTAFYLCASSIAGDRTSYEQYFGPGTRLTVT.

The V call is TRBV5-4, the J call TRBJ2-7; the match to TRBD2 covers 8 bases. J was trimmed by 2 bases and V by 3 bases; bases with no gene match: 4. Germline V CDR1 and CDR2: SGHNT, YYREEE (reference sequence). The CDR3 length is 14 residues. The CDR3 spells CASSSPGGAYEQYF. In DNA form, the CDR3 reads TGTGCCAGCAGCTCCCCCGGGGGGGCCTACGAGCAGTACTTC.

CDR3 amino acids: CASSLRGGATYEQYF. Here the CDR3 DNA reads TGTGCCAGCAGCTTACGGGGGGGAGCTACCTACGAGCAGTACTTC. This chain uses TRBV7-2 with TRBJ2-7, with 8 bases lining up with TRBD2. V shed 2 bases and J 2 bases; nucleotides not matched to a gene: 5. The length of the CDR3 is 15 residues. Germline V lookup: CDR1 SGHTA, CDR2 FQGNSA. Supplemented by reference TRBV7-2 and TRBJ2-7, the full variable domain reads GAGVSQSPSNKVTEKGKDVELRCDPISGHTALYWYRQSLGQGLEFLIYFQGNSAPDKSGLPSDRFSAERTGGSVSTLTIQRTQQEDSAVYLCASSLRGGATYEQYFGPGTRLTVT.

This clone occurred a few times. This chain connects TRBV19 to TRBJ2-5, with a weak D call TRBD2 (6 bases). V was trimmed by 3 bases and J by 5 bases, leaving 16 bases between them. Germline CDR1 reads LNHDA; CDR2 reads SQIVND (reference sequence). The CDR3 has 15 amino acids. The CDR3 sequence: CASSIGSGVGETQYF. For the CDR3, the DNA is TGTGCCAGTAGTATCGGTTCGGGAGTGGGGGAGACCCAGTACTTC. The full variable domain, its missing parts supplied by reference TRBV19 and TRBJ2-5, is DGGITQSPKYLFRKEGQNVTLSCEQNLNHDAMYWYRQDPGQGLRLIYYSQIVNDFQKGDIAEGYSVSREKKESFPLTVTSAQKNPTAFYLCASSIGSGVGETQYFGPGTRLLVL.

The V call is TRBV28, the J call TRBJ2-1; TRBD1 matches 7 bases. Germline assignment: CDR1 MDHEN and CDR2 SYDVKM. V trimming: 5 bases; J trimming: 5 bases; junction bases outside the gene matches: 6. The CDR3 contains 14 residues. The DNA for the CDR3 is TGTGCCAGCAGTCCACAGGGGAAGGACAATGAGCAGTTCTTC. Its protein is CASSPQGKDNEQFF.

This clone was seen more than once but under ten times. The chain is built from TRBV6-1 and TRBJ2-3, with 11 bases identical to TRBD2. The V gene's germline CDR1 is MNHNS and CDR2 SASEGT. The V segment lost 8 bases and the J segment 4 bases; nucleotides outside the gene matches: 5. The CDR3 contains 14 residues. The CDR3 protein is CASEFSGRADTQYF. The CDR3 DNA follows: TGTGCCAGCGAATTTAGCGGGAGGGCAGATACGCAGTATTTT.

V gene TRBV29-1 combines with J gene TRBJ2-3; 10 bases are a match to TRBD2. V gave up 6 bases and J gave up 4 bases; unmatched junction bases: 10. Germline CDR1 is SQVTM and CDR2 is ANQGSEA. The CDR3 covers 15 residues. The CDR3 bases are TGCAGCGTCGATCGACTAGCGGGCTCCTCAGATACGCAGTATTTT. Translation: CSVDRLAGSSDTQYF.

J is TRBJ2-7 and V is TRBV5-4; tentatively, D is TRBD1 (6 bases). Germline values: CDR1 SGHNT, CDR2 YYREEE (reference sequence). The V end lost 6 bases, the J end lost 3 bases, and 13 bases lay between the germline ends. The length of the CDR3 is 13 residues. The CDR3 spells CASNRDRYYEQYF. As DNA, the CDR3 is TGTGCCAGCAACCGTGACAGGTACTACGAGCAGTACTTC.

This clone was detected only a few times. The rearrangement links TRBV11-1 to TRBJ2-1; 11 bases are shared with TRBD2. V gave up 4 bases and J gave up 1 base; unmatched junction bases: 3. Germline V gene lookup returns CDR1 SGHAT and CDR2 FQDESV (reference sequence). There are 16 residues in the CDR3. The CDR3 region has the DNA TGTGCCAGCAGCTCCGTAGCGGGAGGGTCCTACAATGAGCAGTTCTTC. This sequence encodes CASSSVAGGSYNEQFF.

This rearrangement joins TRBV15 to TRBJ2-4; D is perhaps TRBD1 (6 bases). CDR3 length: 13 residues. V lost 7 bases, J lost 12 bases, and 19 bases lay in between. The germline CDR1 and CDR2 sequences are LNHNV and YYDKDF (reference sequence). CDR3 coding DNA: TGTGCCACCACAAAAGGGTTAATGGACAGTCAGTACTTC. This translates into CATTKGLMDSQYF.

This clone was detected only a few times. The chain joins TRBV4-3 to TRBJ2-1; 7 bases match TRBD2. The CDR3 consists of 17 residues. From germline, CDR1 is LGHNA and CDR2 YSLEER. J gave up 0 bases and V 0 bases, and 5 bases lay outside the gene matches. The CDR3 spells CASSQDLAGASYNEQFF. CDR3 DNA sequence: TGCGCCAGCAGCCAAGATCTGGCGGGAGCCTCCTACAATGAGCAGTTCTTC.

The chain carries TRBV7-8 and TRBJ2-2; 7 bases align to TRBD2. CDR1 and CDR2 (germline): SGHVS, FQNEAQ. V trimming: 0 bases; J trimming: 6 bases; junction bases outside the gene matches: 7. This CDR3 has 16 amino acids. The CDR3: CASSLAGGSISGELFF. The DNA of the CDR3 is TGTGCCAGCAGCTTAGCTGGCGGGAGTATTTCCGGGGAGCTGTTTTTT.

In this sample, this clone turned up once. The chain carries TRBV10-3 and TRBJ2-7; 10 nucleotides align to TRBD2. The CDR3 is made up of 18 amino acids. Germline loops: CDR1 ENHRY, CDR2 SYGVKD. J was trimmed by 0 bases and V by 4 bases; bases with no gene match: 12. In nucleotides, the CDR3 is TGTGCCATCAGTGGTCGGAGCTTAGCGGGAGGCCCCTCCTACGAGCAGTACTTC. Its translation is CAISGRSLAGGPSYEQYF.

This clone was counted a single time. The chain is built from TRBV6-5 and TRBJ1-2; TRBD1 agrees at 7 bases. The CDR3 covers 15 residues. The J segment lost 2 bases and the V segment lost 8 bases, leaving 11 bases of the junction unmatched. CDR1 MNHEY and CDR2 SVGAGI come from the germline V gene. This CDR3 is CASARGGGENYGYTF. The CDR3 nucleotides are TGTGCCAGCGCTAGAGGAGGGGGCGAAAACTATGGCTACACCTTC.

The chain uses TRBV10-3 and TRBJ2-4; D is ambiguous. V shed 0 bases and J shed 6 bases, with 9 bases lying between them. The CDR3 length is 14 residues. In germline, CDR1 is ENHRY, CDR2 SYGVKD. CDR3 nucleotide sequence: TGTGCCATCAGTGAGTCGAACAGCTTAAACATTCAGTACTTC. Translated: CAISESNSLNIQYF.

V usage is TRBV20-1 and J usage is TRBJ2-5; 7 bases fit TRBD1. The germline CDR1 and CDR2 sequences are DFQATT and SNEGSKA (reference sequence). The CDR3 sequence is 11 residues long. V lost 5 bases and J lost 5; bases outside the gene matches: 2. CDR3 nucleotides: TGCAGTGCTGCCAGGGGGGAGACCCAGTACTTC. The encoded protein is CSAARGETQYF.

This chain joins TRBV25-1 and TRBJ2-5; D is possibly TRBD1 (6 bases). V lost 3 bases and J 7 bases, leaving 21 bases between the germline ends. The V gene's germline CDR1 is MGHDK and CDR2 SYGVNS. The CDR3 loop spans 16 amino acids. CDR3 sequence reads: CASSDNTGTKHRTQYF. The DNA for the CDR3 is TGTGCCAGCAGTGACAATACCGGGACAAAGCACCGGACCCAGTACTTC.

This rearrangement joins TRBV21-1 to TRBJ2-3; the listed D gene, TRBD2, was not tested against the DNA. TRBV21-1 is marked as a pseudogene. This CDR3 is built from 18 residues. CDR3 DNA: TGTGCCAGCACCATTCTAGCGGGGGAGCTCAAAAGCACAGATACGCAGTATTTT. This encodes CASTILAGELKSTDTQYF.

The chain recombines TRBV6-1 with TRBJ1-3; no firm D call. V shed 8 bases and J shed 2 bases, with 7 bases lying between them. The CDR3 has 12 amino acids. In germline, CDR1 is MNHNS, CDR2 SASEGT. The CDR3 is CASRDAGNTIYF. The CDR3 region has the DNA TGTGCCAGCCGAGATGCTGGAAACACCATATATTTT.

Notes on this clone: One end of the junction does not line up with germline, which may come from a read error. This CDR3 is CATSSPSTGAYEQYF. CDR3 sequence (DNA): TGTGCCACCAGCTCCCCCTCCACAGGGGCCTACGAGCAGTACTTC. The gene calls are TRBV5-4 and TRBJ2-7, with 7 bases aligning to TRBD1. The CDR3 runs 15 residues. Germline V lookup: CDR1 SGHNT, CDR2 YYREEE (reference sequence).

This chain joins TRBV2 and TRBJ1-4; D possibly corresponds to TRBD1 (6 bases). The CDR3 covers 16 residues. The germline V gene encodes CDR1 SNHLY and CDR2 FYNNEI. Trimming pared 6 bases from V and 5 bases from J, leaving 19 bases between. DNA of the CDR3: TGTGCCAGCAGCCTGAAGGGGGGGATTTCCAATGAAAAACTGTTTTTT. Translating gives CASSLKGGISNEKLFF.

The chain uses TRBV28 and TRBJ2-3; 9 bases map to TRBD2. Trimming cost V 8 bases and J 3 bases; bases outside gene matches: 3. This CDR3 spans 13 amino acids. The germline V gene encodes CDR1 MDHEN and CDR2 SYDVKM. For the CDR3, the DNA is TGTGCCAGCGGGCGGGAGGGTACAGATACGCAGTATTTT. The encoded protein is CASGREGTDTQYF.

This clone was observed a single time. The chain couples TRBV28 to TRBJ2-3, with D tentatively TRBD2 (6 bases). Germline V gene sequence: CDR1 MDHEN, CDR2 SYDVKM. The V end was cut by 6 bases, the J end by 3 bases, with 13 bases between. The CDR3 is 14 amino acids. The chain's CDR3 is CASSSLLATDTQYF. The CDR3 DNA sequence: TGTGCCAGCAGCTCCCTCCTAGCGACAGATACGCAGTATTTT.

J is TRBJ2-5 and V is TRBV5-1; no clear D gene. The CDR3 is 11 residues long. Germline V gives CDR1 SGHRS, CDR2 YFSETQ. Trimming shortened V by 3 bases and J by 4 bases, and 4 bases separated the two germline ends. CDR3 loop: CASSSGETQYF. As DNA, the CDR3 is TGCGCCAGCAGCTCCGGAGAGACCCAGTACTTC.